The clone carrying this T cell receptor (beta chain) was detected only a few times. Its target is not known. The CDR3 has 12 amino acids. Germline CDR1 reads ENHRY; CDR2 reads SYGVKD. Profiled with immunoSEQ multiplex PCR; TCRdb holds only in-frame clones, not every one. The sample has 18,000 or so clones, around 81% seen once. The sample originates from a study of T cells in localized non-small cell lung cancer. Study-wide points: Adjacent lung held a median roughly 50 of the top 100 tumor clones.

This material consisted of peripheral blood, taken before any cancer treatment. The receptor was isolated from a female donor of 60 years or more with stage I lung adenocarcinoma. The chain recombines TRBV10-3 with TRBJ1-2, with TRBD1 matching 8 bases. The CDR3 region is CATQQGVYGYTF. The DNA of the CDR3 is TGTGCAACTCAACAGGGGGTATATGGCTACACCTTC.